This T cell receptor (beta chain) was profiled in a study of T cell responses to AZD1222 COVID-19 vaccine. Measured with immunoSEQ multiplex PCR; TCRdb has only the in-frame clones, and not every one. This table has about 87,000 clones, around 89% appearing once. Germline CDR1 is SGHDT and CDR2 is YYEEEE. V gave up 5 bases and J gave up 4 bases; unmatched junction bases: 10. The CDR3 runs to 16 residues. V usage is TRBV5-6 and J usage is TRBJ1-4; 8 positions agree with TRBD1. The sample consisted of peripheral blood, taken on day 0 of AZD1222 vaccination. The TCR was taken from an adult in good health. CDR3 nucleotide sequence: TGTGCCAGCAGTTCCACCAGGGGGCTGGGTAATGAAAAACTGTTTTTT. Residues: CASSSTRGLGNEKLFF.